Sequencing of this T cell receptor beta chain was carried out in a study of blood T cell repertoires in COVID-19. For the study at large: Sample material is recorded as cDNA or gDNA derived from T cells, B-cell-depleted T cells, or PBMCs.

Original analysis: Estimation of nucleated cell counts was performed using reference gene primer amplification. Assay used: immunoSEQ multiplex PCR; TCRdb lists only in-frame clones, some missing. V, J and clone size reflect that table, while D and trimming were determined from the DNA. Found here are around 130,000 clones, around 86% of them singletons; the top ten hold about 4.3%. This clone occurred once. The junction differs from germline at one of its ends, possibly a read error. From germline, CDR1 is MNHNY and CDR2 SVGAGI (reference sequence). The CDR3 contains 11 residues. The chain combines TRBV6-6 with TRBJ1-1, with 9 bases that match TRBD1. This TCR was recovered from an elderly woman with acute or convalescent COVID-19. The material sequenced was peripheral blood. CDR3 in DNA: TGTGCCAGCAGTTACGGGACAGGGCTAGCATTT. Translating gives CASSYGTGLAF.